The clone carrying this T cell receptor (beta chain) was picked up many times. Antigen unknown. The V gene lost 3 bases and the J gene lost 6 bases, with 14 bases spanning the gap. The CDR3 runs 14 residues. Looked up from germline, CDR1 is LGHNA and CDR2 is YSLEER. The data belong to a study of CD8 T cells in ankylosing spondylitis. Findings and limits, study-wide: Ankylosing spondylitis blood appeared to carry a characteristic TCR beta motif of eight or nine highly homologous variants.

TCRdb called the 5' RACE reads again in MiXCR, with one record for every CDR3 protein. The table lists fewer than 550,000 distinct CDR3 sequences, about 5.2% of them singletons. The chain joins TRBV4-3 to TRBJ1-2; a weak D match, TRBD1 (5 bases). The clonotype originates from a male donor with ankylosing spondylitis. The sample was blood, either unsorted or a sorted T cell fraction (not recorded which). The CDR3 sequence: CASSHRGAFDGYTF. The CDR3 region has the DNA TGCGCCAGCAGCCACCGAGGGGCATTCGATGGCTACACCTTC.